The text below deals with one T cell receptor (beta chain). Its target is not known. These data are taken from a study of T cells expressing NK-cell markers. Study-level background: Sequencing of TCR beta repertoires drew on sorted CD3+CD56+NKG2C+, CD3+CD56+NKG2C- and CD3+CD56-NKG2C+ T cells. Study-wide points: Roughly 1.0-8% of CD8+ T cells in about 6 donors belonged to dominant NKG2C+ clonotypes. In a few donors, dominant clonotypes made up 28.3-60.1% of CD3+CD56-NKG2C+ cells.

CDR1 and CDR2 (germline): LGHNA, YSLEER. The CDR3 loop spans 13 amino acids. With UMIs, 5'RACE template switching was used to make TCR beta cDNA. TCRdb re-called the 5' RACE reads and gives one entry per CDR3 protein, without DNA. The table for this sample gives roughly 430,000 distinct CDR3 sequences. The V call is TRBV4-3, the J call TRBJ2-3. The TCR sequence derives from a woman aged 18 to 75 in good health. Material for sequencing was blood T cells: a sorted CD56 or NKG2C T cell subset, CD4+ or CD8+ T cells, or bulk PBMC T cells (not recorded which). This CDR3 is CASSQSTRDTQYF.